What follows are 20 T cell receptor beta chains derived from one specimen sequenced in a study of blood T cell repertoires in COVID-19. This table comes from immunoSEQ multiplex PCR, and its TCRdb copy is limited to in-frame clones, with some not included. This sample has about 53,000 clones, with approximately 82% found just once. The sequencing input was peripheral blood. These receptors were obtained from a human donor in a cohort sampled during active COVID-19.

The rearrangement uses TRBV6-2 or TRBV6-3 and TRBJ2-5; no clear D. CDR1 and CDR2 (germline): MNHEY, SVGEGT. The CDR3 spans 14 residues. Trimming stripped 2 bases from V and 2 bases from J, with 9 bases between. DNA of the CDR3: TGTGCCAGCAGTTACGAGATCCGGCAAGAGACCCAGTACTTC. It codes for CASSYEIRQETQYF.

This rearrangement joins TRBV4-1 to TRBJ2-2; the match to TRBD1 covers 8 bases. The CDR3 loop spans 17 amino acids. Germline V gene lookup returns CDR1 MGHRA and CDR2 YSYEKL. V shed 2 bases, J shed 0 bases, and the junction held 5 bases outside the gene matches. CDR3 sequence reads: CASSQQPDRANTGELFF. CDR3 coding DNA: TGCGCCAGCAGCCAACAACCGGACAGGGCGAACACCGGGGAGCTGTTTTTT.

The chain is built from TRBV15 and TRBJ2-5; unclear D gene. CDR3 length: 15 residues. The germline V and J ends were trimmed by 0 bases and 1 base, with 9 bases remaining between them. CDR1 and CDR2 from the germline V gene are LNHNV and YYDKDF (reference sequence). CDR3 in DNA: TGTGCCACCAGCAGAGATGTGGCGGCCCAAGAGACCCAGTACTTC. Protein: CATSRDVAAQETQYF.

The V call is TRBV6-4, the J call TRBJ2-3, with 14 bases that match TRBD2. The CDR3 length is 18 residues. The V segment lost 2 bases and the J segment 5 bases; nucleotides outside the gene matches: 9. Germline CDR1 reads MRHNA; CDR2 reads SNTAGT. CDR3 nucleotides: TGTGCCAGCAGTGACGCTTCGGTAGGGACTAGCGGGAGAGATACGCAGTATTTT. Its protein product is CASSDASVGTSGRDTQYF.

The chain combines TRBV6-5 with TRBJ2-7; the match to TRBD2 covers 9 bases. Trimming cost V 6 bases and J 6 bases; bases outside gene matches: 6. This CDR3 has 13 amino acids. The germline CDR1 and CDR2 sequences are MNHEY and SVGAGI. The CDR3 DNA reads TGTGCCAGCAGGGCCATGGGACTAGCCGAGCAGTACTTC. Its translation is CASRAMGLAEQYF.

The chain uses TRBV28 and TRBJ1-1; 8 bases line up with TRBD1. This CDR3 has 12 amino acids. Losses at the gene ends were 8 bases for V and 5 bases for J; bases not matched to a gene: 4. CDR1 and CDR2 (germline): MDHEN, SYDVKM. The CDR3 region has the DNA TGTGCCAGCGACAGGGGAGGGACTGAAGCTTTCTTT. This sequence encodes CASDRGGTEAFF. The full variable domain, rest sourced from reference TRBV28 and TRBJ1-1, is DVKVTQSSRYLVKRTGEKVFLECVQDMDHENMFWYRQDPGLGLRLIYFSYDVKMKEKGDIPEGYSVSREKKERFSLILESASTNQTSMYLCASDRGGTEAFFGQGTRLTVV.

The CDR3: CASSETSGGGWTQYF. The CDR3 coding sequence is TGTGCCAGCAGTGAAACTAGCGGGGGGGGTTGGACCCAGTACTTC. This chain connects TRBV2 to TRBJ2-5; 13 nucleotides agree with TRBD2. The CDR3 has 15 amino acids. Germline V gives CDR1 SNHLY, CDR2 FYNNEI. V dropped 2 bases and J dropped 7; count of bases not matched to a gene: 4.

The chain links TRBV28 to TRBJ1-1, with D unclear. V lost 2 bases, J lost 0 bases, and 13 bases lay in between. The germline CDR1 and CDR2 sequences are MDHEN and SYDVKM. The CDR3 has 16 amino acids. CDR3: CASSLTEGTVNTEAFF. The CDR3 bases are TGTGCCAGCAGTTTAACCGAGGGTACCGTGAACACTGAAGCTTTCTTT.

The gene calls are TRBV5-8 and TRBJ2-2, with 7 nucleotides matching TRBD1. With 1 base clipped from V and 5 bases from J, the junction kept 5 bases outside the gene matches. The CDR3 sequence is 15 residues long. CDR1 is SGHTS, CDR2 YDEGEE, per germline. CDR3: CASSLSGGETGELFF. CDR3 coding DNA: TGTGCCAGCAGCTTGTCAGGGGGTGAAACCGGGGAGCTGTTTTTT.

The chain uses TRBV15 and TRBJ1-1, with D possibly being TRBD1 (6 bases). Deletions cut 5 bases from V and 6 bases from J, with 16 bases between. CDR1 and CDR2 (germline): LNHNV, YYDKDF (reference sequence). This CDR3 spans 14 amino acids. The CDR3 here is CATSGQGFGAEAFF. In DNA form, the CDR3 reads TGTGCCACCAGCGGTCAGGGGTTTGGGGCTGAAGCTTTCTTT.

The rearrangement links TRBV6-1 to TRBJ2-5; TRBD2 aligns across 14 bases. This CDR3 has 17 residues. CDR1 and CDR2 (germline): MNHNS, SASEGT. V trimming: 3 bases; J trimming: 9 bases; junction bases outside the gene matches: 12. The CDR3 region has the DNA TGTGCCAGCAGTGAGTGGGGACTAGCGGGGGTTCAAGTGGCCCAGTACTTC. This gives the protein CASSEWGLAGVQVAQYF.

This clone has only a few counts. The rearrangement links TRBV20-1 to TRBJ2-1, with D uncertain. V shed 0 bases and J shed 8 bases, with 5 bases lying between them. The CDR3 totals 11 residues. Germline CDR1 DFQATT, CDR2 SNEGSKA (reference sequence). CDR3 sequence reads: CSARDGYEQFF. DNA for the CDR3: TGCAGTGCTAGAGATGGCTATGAGCAGTTCTTC.

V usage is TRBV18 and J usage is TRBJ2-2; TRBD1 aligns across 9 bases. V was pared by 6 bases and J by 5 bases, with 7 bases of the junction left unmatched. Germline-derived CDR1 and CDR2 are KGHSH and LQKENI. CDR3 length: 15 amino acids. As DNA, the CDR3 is TGTGCCAGCTCCCTCGGGACAGGGAGGACCGGGGAGCTGTTTTTT. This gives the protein CASSLGTGRTGELFF.

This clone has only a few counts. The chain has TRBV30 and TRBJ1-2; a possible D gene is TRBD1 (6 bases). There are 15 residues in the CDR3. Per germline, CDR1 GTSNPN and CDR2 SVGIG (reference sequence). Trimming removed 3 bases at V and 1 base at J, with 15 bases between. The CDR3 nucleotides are TGTGCCTGGAGCCCCGGGACACAAATTAACTATGGCTACACCTTC. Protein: CAWSPGTQINYGYTF.

As DNA, the CDR3 is TGTGCCAGCAGTTCTTCCAATGAGCAGTTCTTC. Amino acid sequence: CASSSSNEQFF. This chain links TRBV2 with TRBJ2-1; the D is unclear. The length of the CDR3 is 11 residues. Trimming removed 5 bases at V and 6 bases at J, with 5 bases between. CDR1 and CDR2 (germline): SNHLY, FYNNEI.

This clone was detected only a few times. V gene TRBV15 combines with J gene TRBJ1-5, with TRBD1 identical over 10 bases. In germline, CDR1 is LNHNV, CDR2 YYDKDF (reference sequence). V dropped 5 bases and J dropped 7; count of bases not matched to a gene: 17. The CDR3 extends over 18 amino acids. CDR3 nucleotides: TGTGCCACCAGCCCAGGGGGTTCGAGACAGGGGGCCTTGCAGCCCCAGCATTTT. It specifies CATSPGGSRQGALQPQHF.

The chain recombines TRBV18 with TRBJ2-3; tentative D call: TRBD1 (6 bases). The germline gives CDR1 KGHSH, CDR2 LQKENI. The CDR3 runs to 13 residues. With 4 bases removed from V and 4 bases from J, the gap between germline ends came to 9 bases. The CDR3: CASSRGQSDTQYF. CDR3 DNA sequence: TGTGCCAGCTCACGAGGACAGTCAGATACGCAGTATTTT.

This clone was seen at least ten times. CDR3 sequence reads: CAWSVVGGGEKLFF. Here the CDR3 DNA reads TGTGCCTGGAGTGTGGTAGGGGGTGGTGAAAAACTGTTTTTT. The rearrangement joins TRBV30 to TRBJ1-4, with a tentative D call TRBD1 (6 bases). V gave up 0 bases and J gave up 7 bases, with 12 bases separating them. Germline CDR1 GTSNPN, CDR2 SVGIG (reference sequence). This CDR3 region has 14 residues.

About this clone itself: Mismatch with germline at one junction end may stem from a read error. This CDR3 reads CASSLAAGFPQHF. The CDR3 DNA reads as TGTGCCAGCAGCCTAGCAGCAGGGTTCCCCCAGCATTTT. The chain has TRBV7-6 and TRBJ1-5, with D perhaps TRBD1 (5 bases). The CDR3 covers 13 residues. Looked up from germline, CDR1 is SGHVS and CDR2 is FNYEAQ.

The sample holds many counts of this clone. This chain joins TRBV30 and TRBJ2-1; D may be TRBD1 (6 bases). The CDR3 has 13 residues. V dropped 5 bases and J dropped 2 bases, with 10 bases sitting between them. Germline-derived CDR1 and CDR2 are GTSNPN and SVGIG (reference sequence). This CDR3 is CAWSWGPYNEQFF. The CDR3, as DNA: TGTGCCTGGTCATGGGGGCCCTACAATGAGCAGTTCTTC.